Following are 30 T cell receptor beta chains from one sample sequenced in a study of beta chain features in type 1 diabetes. General study results and limits: Shorter TCRB CDR3s, moderately but significantly so, marked every one of the four CD4+ subsets in Type 1 diabetes patients.

Expressed TCRB transcripts were sequenced, since all the RNA that had been isolated was reverse transcribed. The data were produced by immunoSEQ multiplex PCR, yet TCRdb's version contains in-frame clones alone and is incomplete. This sample has approximately 600,000 clones, with roughly an eighth found just once. For these TCRs, the target antigens are not known. Sequenced: naive CD4+ T cells from blood. These receptors came from a man aged 25 to 45 with type 1 diabetes.

The V gene is TRBV7-9, the J gene TRBJ2-7; 8 bases are shared with TRBD2. This CDR3 spans 14 amino acids. The V and J ends lost 6 bases and 5 bases, in that order; junction bases with no gene match: 9. CDR1 and CDR2 (germline): SEHNR, FQNEAQ (reference sequence). The DNA of the CDR3 is TGTGCCAGCAGGGGGCCGGGACTAGAGAACGAGCAGTACTTC. Translation gives CASRGPGLENEQYF.

The chain recombines TRBV19 with TRBJ2-7; TRBD1 agrees at 7 bases. CDR1 LNHDA and CDR2 SQIVND come from the germline V gene (reference sequence). This CDR3 spans 16 amino acids. The ends lost 5 bases at V and 3 bases at J; junction bases unmatched: 13. The CDR3: CASSHNTGTASYEQYF. The CDR3 DNA is TGTGCCAGTAGTCATAATACCGGGACAGCGAGCTACGAGCAGTACTTC.

This clone was observed a few times. The V call is TRBV4-3, the J call TRBJ1-5; tentatively, D is TRBD1 (5 bases). The V gene's germline CDR1 is LGHNA and CDR2 YSLEER. V was cut by 4 bases and J by 1 base, with 5 bases left in between. There are 13 residues in the CDR3. DNA of the CDR3: TGCGCCAGCAGCCGGGACAGCAATCAGCCCCAGCATTTT. Translating it yields CASSRDSNQPQHF.

The J gene is TRBJ1-5, the V gene TRBV30; D not resolved. The V gene's germline CDR1 is GTSNPN and CDR2 SVGIG (reference sequence). Trimming pared 3 bases from V and 0 bases from J, leaving 6 bases between. This CDR3 has 13 residues. CDR3 nucleotides: TGTGCCTGGAGCCGGTATAGCAATCAGCCCCAGCATTTT. Encoded protein: CAWSRYSNQPQHF.

This clone was counted only a few times. The CDR3 DNA sequence: TGCGCCAGCAGCCAAGATTCAAGGGAAACCGGGGAGCTGTTTTTT. Translated: CASSQDSRETGELFF. The chain uses TRBV4-1 and TRBJ2-2; D ambiguous. The germline CDR1 and CDR2 sequences are MGHRA and YSYEKL. Trimming removed 0 bases from V and 5 bases from J, with 10 bases in between. The CDR3 consists of 15 residues.

This chain links TRBV5-1 with TRBJ1-2; D is unclear. The CDR3 spans 13 residues. Germline assignment: CDR1 SGHRS and CDR2 YFSETQ. Deletions cut 4 bases from V and 8 bases from J, with 15 bases between. DNA of the CDR3: TGCGCCAGCAGCCAAGGTCCGTCGGAGGGCTACACCTTC. Its translation: CASSQGPSEGYTF. Based on the CDR3 plus reference TRBV5-1 and TRBJ1-2, the full variable domain is KAGVTQTPRYLIKTRGQQVTLSCSPISGHRSVSWYQQTPGQGLQFLFEYFSETQRNKGNFPGRFSGRQFSNSRSEMNVSTLELGDSALYLCASSQGPSEGYTFGSGTRLTVV.

The genes are TRBV7-2 and TRBJ1-1; D is ambiguous. The germline V gene has CDR1 SGHTA and CDR2 FQGNSA. The CDR3 consists of 13 residues. V lost 1 base and J 4 bases, leaving 7 bases between the germline ends. The CDR3 DNA is TGTGCCAGCAGCTTAGAGCCAGTCACTGAAGCTTTCTTT. Translating it yields CASSLEPVTEAFF.

The J gene is TRBJ1-4, the V gene TRBV21-1. TRBV21-1 is recorded as a pseudogene. The CDR3 is 16 residues long. CDR3 coding DNA: TGTGCCAGCAGCAAGGACTCCGTGGGTACCACCGAAAAACTGTTTTTT. It is translated as CASSKDSVGTTEKLFF.

This clone was seen more than once but under ten times. The rearrangement uses TRBV7-2 and TRBJ1-5; D uncertain. Germline CDR1 reads SGHTA; CDR2 reads FQGNSA. The CDR3 consists of 14 residues. The V end was cut by 5 bases, the J end by 5 bases, with 13 bases between. CDR3 coding DNA: TGTGCCAGCAGCCTACTCAACGGGGATCAGCCCCAGCATTTT. The encoded protein is CASSLLNGDQPQHF.

The sample holds a few counts of this clone. The V call is TRBV19, the J call TRBJ2-5; 7 nucleotides align to TRBD1. V trimming: 5 bases; J trimming: 1 base; junction bases outside the gene matches: 7. Germline V gene sequence: CDR1 LNHDA, CDR2 SQIVND (reference sequence). The CDR3 covers 15 residues. The CDR3 here is CASSRLTGRQETQYF. The CDR3 DNA sequence: TGTGCCAGTAGTCGATTGACAGGGCGCCAAGAGACCCAGTACTTC.

A few counts support this clone. In the same sample, other DNA sequences code for this CDR3. V gene TRBV14 combines with J gene TRBJ1-3; no definite D call. This CDR3 spans 12 amino acids. CDR1 and CDR2 from the germline V gene are SGHDN and FVKESK. V gave up 3 bases and J gave up 4 bases, with 4 bases separating them. The DNA of the CDR3 is TGTGCCAGCAGCCAGAGCGGAAACACCATATATTTT. It codes for CASSQSGNTIYF.

The table lists this clone with a few counts. The chain has TRBV4-2 and TRBJ1-2; 8 bases are a match to TRBD1. The V gene end was trimmed by 2 bases and the J gene end by 5 bases; junction bases not matched to a gene: 4. Germline-derived CDR1 and CDR2 are LGHNA and YNFKEQ. The CDR3 has 14 residues. CDR3 in DNA: TGTGCCAGCAGCCAAACGGACAGGGAGTATGGCTACACCTTC. Translated, it gives CASSQTDREYGYTF.

This clone has just a few counts. J is TRBJ2-7 and V is TRBV5-1; the match to TRBD1 covers 8 bases. Germline loops: CDR1 SGHRS, CDR2 YFSETQ. The CDR3 loop spans 15 amino acids. Trimming removed 0 bases from V and 6 bases from J; junction bases left unmatched: 8. CDR3 DNA: TGCGCCAGCAGCTTGGCCGGACAGGGTATGGGCGAGCAGTACTTC. Translating gives CASSLAGQGMGEQYF.

This clone was seen a handful of times. The chain recombines TRBV29-1 with TRBJ1-6; D not resolved. This CDR3 contains 13 residues. V lost 4 bases and J 6 bases, leaving 10 bases between the germline ends. Germline CDR1 and CDR2: SQVTM and ANQGSEA. CDR3 in amino acids: CSVGSGFNSPLHF. In DNA, the CDR3 is TGCAGCGTTGGGTCAGGCTTTAATTCACCCCTCCACTTT.

The J gene is TRBJ2-3, the V gene TRBV14; possible D gene TRBD2, 5 bases. The CDR3 is 19 residues long. The germline V gene encodes CDR1 SGHDN and CDR2 FVKESK. Trimming cost V 0 bases and J 0 bases, with 19 bases left between them. CDR3 nucleotides: TGTGCCAGCAGCCAAGATCCCCTACTAGGTGCCTCTAGCACAGATACGCAGTATTTT. Translating gives CASSQDPLLGASSTDTQYF.

The V call is TRBV7-2, the J call TRBJ1-5, with D tentatively TRBD1 (5 bases). Germline CDR1 is SGHTA and CDR2 is FQGNSA. The ends were cut back, 7 bases at V and 2 bases at J, with 18 bases in the middle. This CDR3 is built from 16 residues. This CDR3 reads CASNPLGQGRNQPQHF. The CDR3 bases are TGTGCCAGCAACCCGCTCGGGCAGGGCCGCAATCAGCCCCAGCATTTT.

This clone came up a few times. The rearrangement joins TRBV7-2 to TRBJ2-2; 8 nucleotides align to TRBD1. This CDR3 region has 18 residues. Germline V gene sequence: CDR1 SGHTA, CDR2 FQGNSA. The trim removed 1 base at V and 0 bases at J, leaving 7 bases unmatched. The CDR3 sequence: CASSLEWRTGSNTGELFF. The CDR3 nucleotides are TGTGCCAGCAGCTTAGAGTGGAGGACAGGGTCGAACACCGGGGAGCTGTTTTTT.

The chain is built from TRBV4-1 and TRBJ2-7; D gene ambiguous. CDR3 length: 13 residues. The germline CDR1 and CDR2 sequences are MGHRA and YSYEKL. V gave up 0 bases and J gave up 9 bases, with 12 bases separating them. The CDR3 coding sequence is TGCGCCAGCAGCCAAGATTCGGCGACCGGGCAGTACTTC. It is translated as CASSQDSATGQYF.

This clone was picked up a small number of times. The V and J genes are TRBV28 and TRBJ1-5; D call uncertain. Germline V gene sequence: CDR1 MDHEN, CDR2 SYDVKM. V lost 6 bases to trimming and J lost 4 bases, with 10 bases between them. This CDR3 contains 13 residues. The CDR3 protein is CASRVGPNQPQHF. The CDR3 DNA reads TGTGCCAGCAGAGTCGGGCCGAATCAGCCCCAGCATTTT.

The chain combines TRBV20-1 with TRBJ1-1; D gene unclear. In germline, CDR1 is DFQATT, CDR2 SNEGSKA (reference sequence). This CDR3 spans 11 amino acids. Trimming removed 5 bases from V and 6 bases from J, with 10 bases in between. This CDR3 is CSALAEAEAFF. CDR3 bases: TGCAGTGCTCTGGCCGAGGCTGAAGCTTTCTTT.

This clone was seen more than once but under ten times. This rearrangement joins TRBV7-9 to TRBJ1-2, with 7 bases aligning to TRBD1. V was pared by 5 bases and J by 4 bases, with 7 bases of the junction left unmatched. The length of the CDR3 is 14 residues. Germline V gene lookup returns CDR1 SEHNR and CDR2 FQNEAQ (reference sequence). CDR3 DNA: TGTGCCAGCAGCCCTCGACAGGGTTCCTATGGCTACACCTTC. Protein: CASSPRQGSYGYTF.

This chain uses TRBV7-2 with TRBJ2-3, with 9 nucleotides matching TRBD2. CDR1 and CDR2 from the germline V gene are SGHTA and FQGNSA. The ends lost 6 bases at V and 1 base at J; junction bases unmatched: 5. This CDR3 spans 15 amino acids. CDR3 sequence reads: CASRPLAGGTDTQYF. DNA of the CDR3: TGTGCCAGCAGGCCCTTAGCGGGGGGCACAGATACGCAGTATTTT.

This clone came up a few times. The rearrangement links TRBV28 to TRBJ2-1, with no clear D. Trimming shortened V by 10 bases and J by 8 bases, and 15 bases separated the two germline ends. CDR1 and CDR2 (germline): MDHEN, SYDVKM. The CDR3 is 12 residues long. CDR3 sequence: CAIFDRVHEQFF. The CDR3 DNA reads TGTGCCATCTTTGACCGGGTCCATGAGCAGTTCTTC.

The chain has TRBV28 and TRBJ2-1; 10 bases are shared with TRBD1. The CDR3 totals 18 residues. CDR1 is MDHEN, CDR2 SYDVKM, per germline. V dropped 6 bases and J dropped 3; count of bases not matched to a gene: 14. The CDR3 sequence is CASSPGTGAVVFYNEQFF. The CDR3 region has the DNA TGTGCCAGCAGCCCCGGGACAGGGGCCGTCGTGTTCTACAATGAGCAGTTCTTC.

V usage is TRBV27 and J usage is TRBJ1-1; 7 bases align to TRBD1. This CDR3 is 14 amino acids long. The V and J ends lost 6 bases and 0 bases, in that order; junction bases with no gene match: 4. Germline CDR1 and CDR2: MNHEY and SMNVEV (reference sequence). The CDR3: CASSSQGMNTEAFF. The CDR3 bases are TGTGCCAGCAGCTCACAGGGGATGAACACTGAAGCTTTCTTT.

This clone came up a few times. The chain couples TRBV9 to TRBJ1-4, with D tentatively TRBD1 (5 bases). V dropped 4 bases and J dropped 7 bases, with 17 bases sitting between them. Germline lookup yields CDR1 SGDLS and CDR2 YYNGEE. The CDR3 sequence is 15 residues long. In DNA form, the CDR3 reads TGTGCCAGCAGCTCCCAGGCAGGGTGGGGTGAAAAACTGTTTTTT. Its protein is CASSSQAGWGEKLFF.

This clone was seen only a few times. The chain is built from TRBV7-9 and TRBJ1-5, with D maybe TRBD1 (5 bases). CDR1 SEHNR and CDR2 FQNEAQ come from the germline V gene (reference sequence). The CDR3 runs to 14 residues. V was shortened by 5 bases and J by 6 bases, with 14 bases between the two germline ends. The CDR3 loop is CASSRTGPGQPQHF. DNA of the CDR3: TGTGCCAGCAGCCGCACAGGTCCGGGTCAGCCCCAGCATTTT.

This clone was observed a few times. The J gene is TRBJ2-7, the V gene TRBV30; no clear D. V dropped 0 bases and J dropped 5 bases, with 17 bases sitting between them. Germline V lookup: CDR1 GTSNPN, CDR2 SVGIG (reference sequence). The CDR3 totals 15 residues. CDR3 region: CAWSVSVYMGNEQYF. Written as DNA, the CDR3 is TGTGCCTGGAGTGTATCAGTTTATATGGGGAACGAGCAGTACTTC.

This clone was seen a handful of times. V and J are TRBV9 and TRBJ2-1; tentative D call: TRBD1 (5 bases). V shed 1 base and J shed 0 bases, with 14 bases lying between them. Germline assignment: CDR1 SGDLS and CDR2 YYNGEE. The CDR3 contains 17 residues. CDR3 region: CASSVSGPPSSYNEQFF. The CDR3 nucleotides read TGTGCCAGCAGCGTATCAGGGCCCCCAAGCTCCTACAATGAGCAGTTCTTC.

This clone was counted between two and nine times. The chain joins TRBV29-1 to TRBJ2-3; a possible D gene is TRBD1 (6 bases). V dropped 8 bases and J dropped 1 base, with 10 bases sitting between them. The CDR3 totals 12 residues. In germline, CDR1 is SQVTM, CDR2 ANQGSEA. The CDR3 spells CSSGTRTDTQYF. CDR3 DNA: TGCAGCTCTGGGACACGCACAGATACGCAGTATTTT.